This T cell receptor (beta chain) was identified during a study of cytomegalovirus exposure and HLA in healthy donors. About the research overall: Per a later analysis, the roughly 680 first-cohort and under 150 validation repertoires shared one platform. Study findings and constraints: Usually a TCR sequence was rare, but some public TCRs were found in many donors.

In its sample, this clone was seen once. Its target is unknown. Germline-derived CDR1 and CDR2 are GTSNPN and SVGIG (reference sequence). The CDR3 covers 14 residues. Trimming shortened V by 5 bases and J by 3 bases, and 14 bases separated the two germline ends. The donors were in the approximately 130-subject validation cohort, distinct from the approximately 700-subject first cohort. Data came from immunoSEQ multiplex PCR; TCRdb stores just in-frame clones and leaves some out. The profile shows 250,000 to 300,000 clones, around 91% of them singletons. The TCR was taken from a woman between 18 and 29 years old in good health and CMV-seronegative. Sequenced material: PBMCs. The genes are TRBV30 and TRBJ1-3, with D possibly being TRBD1 (5 bases). CDR3 in amino acids: CAWERGTLGNTIYF. CDR3 in DNA: TGTGCCTGGGAGCGCGGGACCCTTGGAAACACCATATATTTT.